Listed below are T cell receptor beta chains from one sample, sequenced in a study of blood T cell repertoires in COVID-19. Assay used: immunoSEQ multiplex PCR; TCRdb lists only in-frame clones, some missing. The table records about 250,000 clones, roughly 84% of them present only once. The sequencing input was peripheral blood. These receptors were obtained from a man aged 50 to 59 with active or convalescent COVID-19. Both conserved end residues are part of each CDR3. Fields, in order: V gene, J gene, CDR3 protein.

>TRBV7-2|TRBJ2-7
CASSLGAAPYEQYF
>TRBV7-2|TRBJ2-7
CASSQTGWPGYEQYF
>TRBV28|TRBJ2-7
CASSLYQGEQYF
>TRBV5-4|TRBJ2-2
CASSSGLAGSTGELFF
>TRBV28|TRBJ1-5
CASSPLGGQPQHF
>TRBV7-6|TRBJ1-4
CASSLGQGREKLFF
>TRBV25-1|TRBJ1-1
CASTKGVDTEAFF
>TRBV19|TRBJ2-7
CASRPQGQGADEQYF
>TRBV18|TRBJ1-5
CASSPSFTRLQPQHF
>TRBV7-2|TRBJ2-3
CASSFRLAGALTDTQYF
>TRBV6-5|TRBJ1-2
CASSYSPGFGYTF
>TRBV19|TRBJ2-1
CASDPGQGPNEQFF
>TRBV19|TRBJ2-5
CASSIPPRETQYF
>TRBV2|TRBJ1-1
CATRTGMNTEAFF
>TRBV2|TRBJ2-6
CASNSLGANVLTF
>TRBV12-3/TRBV12-4|TRBJ2-7
CASSFRGSYEQYF
>TRBV14|TRBJ1-1
CASSQNGGFNTEAFF
>TRBV9|TRBJ2-3
CASSETGSNTDTQYF
>TRBV6-6|TRBJ1-2
CASTQQRNYGYTF
>TRBV4-2|TRBJ2-7
CASSQEGGGGYYEQYF
>TRBV9|TRBJ1-4
CASSFGNGLLNEKLFF
>TRBV6-2/TRBV6-3|TRBJ2-7
CASSWGYQGQYF
>TRBV13|TRBJ1-1
CASRLAGKDTEAFF
>TRBV19|TRBJ2-2
CASSGHRLGTGELFF
>TRBV20-1|TRBJ2-3
CSAGTSGEQYF
>TRBV9|TRBJ2-2
CASSVVKGQGRTGELFF
>TRBV2|TRBJ1-4
CASSEGNGEKLFF
>TRBV5-5|TRBJ2-3
CASSPGLAADTQYF
>TRBV30|TRBJ2-1
CAWSLRGLSSYNEQFF
>TRBV5-1|TRBJ1-2
CASSPVTHYYGYTF
>TRBV19|TRBJ2-2
CASREAYRVGLFF
>TRBV29-1|TRBJ1-1
CSVEDLTAGGNTEAFF
>TRBV7-7|TRBJ2-7
CASSMRQGPTYEQYF
>TRBV5-1|TRBJ1-3
CASSGWDRGSGNTIYF
>TRBV7-9|TRBJ2-7
CASSLGAGTGAYEQYF
>TRBV7-9|TRBJ2-1
CASSRGSGAITYNEQFF
>TRBV7-9|TRBJ2-7
CASTSSGYEQYF
>TRBV12-3/TRBV12-4|TRBJ1-2
CASSPTGSPGYTF
>TRBV29-1|TRBJ1-5
CSDLSRMAQHF
>TRBV9|TRBJ2-3
CASSVEGRSTDTQYF
>TRBV7-3|TRBJ2-1
CASSFEPGNEQFF
>TRBV5-6|TRBJ2-1
CASSQLRTGTYNEQFF
>TRBV27|TRBJ2-3
CASSLSSGATGTQYF
>TRBV14|TRBJ2-7
CASSPLDRGRHEQYF
>TRBV5-4|TRBJ1-1
CASSGGQGFISEAFF
>TRBV7-5|TRBJ1-1
CVSAQVRGPDLKTEAFF
>TRBV14|TRBJ2-3
CASSQVRAGEYTDTQYF
>TRBV10-3|TRBJ2-7
CASLEGLAYEQYF
>TRBV4-3|TRBJ2-1
CASSQGGSSGGATEQFF
>TRBV12-5|TRBJ1-1
CASGLDTGKEAFF
>TRBV4-2|TRBJ1-3
CASSQDWGGTLGNTIYF